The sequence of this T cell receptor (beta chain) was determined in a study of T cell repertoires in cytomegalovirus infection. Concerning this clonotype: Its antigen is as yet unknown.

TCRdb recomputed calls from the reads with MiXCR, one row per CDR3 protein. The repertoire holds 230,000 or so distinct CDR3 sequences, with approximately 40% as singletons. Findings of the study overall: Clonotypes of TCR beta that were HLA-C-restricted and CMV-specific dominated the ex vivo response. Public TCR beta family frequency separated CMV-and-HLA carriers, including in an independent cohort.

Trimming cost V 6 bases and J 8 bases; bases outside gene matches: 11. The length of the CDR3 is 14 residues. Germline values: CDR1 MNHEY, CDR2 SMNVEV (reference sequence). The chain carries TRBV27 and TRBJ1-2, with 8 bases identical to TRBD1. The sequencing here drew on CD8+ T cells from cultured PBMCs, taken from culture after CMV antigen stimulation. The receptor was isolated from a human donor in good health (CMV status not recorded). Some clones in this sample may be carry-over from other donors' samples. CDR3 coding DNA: TGTGCCAGCAGGGACGGGGGACAGGTAGAAGGCTACACCTTC. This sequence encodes CASRDGGQVEGYTF.